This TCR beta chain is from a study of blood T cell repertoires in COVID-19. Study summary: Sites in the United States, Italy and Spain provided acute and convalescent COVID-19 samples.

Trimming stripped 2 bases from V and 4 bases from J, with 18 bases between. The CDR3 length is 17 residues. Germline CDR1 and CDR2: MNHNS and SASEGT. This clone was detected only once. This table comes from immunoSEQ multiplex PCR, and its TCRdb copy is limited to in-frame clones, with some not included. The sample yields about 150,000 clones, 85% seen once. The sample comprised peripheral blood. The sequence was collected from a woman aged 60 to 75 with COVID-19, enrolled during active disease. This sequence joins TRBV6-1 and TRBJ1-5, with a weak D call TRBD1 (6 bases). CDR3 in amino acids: CASSEPYNRVVNQPQHF. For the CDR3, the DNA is TGTGCCAGCAGTGAACCTTACAACAGGGTGGTTAATCAGCCCCAGCATTTT.